This T cell receptor beta chain was retrieved from a study of vaccination effects on CD4 cells after COVID-19. Broader study findings: Infection- and vaccine-induced clones contracted markedly late after vaccination.

The protocol was immunoSEQ multiplex PCR, while the TCRdb copy is restricted to in-frame clones and leaves out a portion. The sample holds tens of thousands of clones, around 70% seen once. Pools of viral peptides were used by the ViraFEST assay to expand antigen-specific CD4+ T cells ahead of sequencing. Isolating CD4+ T cells followed around nine days of culture. Vaccinees lacked prior SARS-CoV-2 infection and tested negative for nucleocapsid antibodies. Wells of around 2 million PBMC each were grown with 8.5 to 10 IU/ml IL-2 and about 9.7 ug/ml peptides. Fresh IL-2-containing medium replaced half the medium on days 3 and 7. In regard to this clone: Its target is not known.

Germline CDR1 reads SGHRS; CDR2 reads YFSETQ. V lost 4 bases, J lost 0 bases, and 15 bases lay in between. There are 16 residues in the CDR3. The chain carries TRBV5-1 and TRBJ2-3; D is perhaps TRBD2 (6 bases). Sequencing used CD4+ T cells from PBMCs cultured with SARS-CoV-2 spike peptides, obtained before COVID-19 vaccination. This clonotype originated in a human donor who received a COVID-19 vaccine. The CDR3 loop is CASSPYASASTDTQYF. The CDR3, as DNA: TGCGCCAGCAGCCCCTATGCTAGCGCTAGCACAGATACGCAGTATTTT.